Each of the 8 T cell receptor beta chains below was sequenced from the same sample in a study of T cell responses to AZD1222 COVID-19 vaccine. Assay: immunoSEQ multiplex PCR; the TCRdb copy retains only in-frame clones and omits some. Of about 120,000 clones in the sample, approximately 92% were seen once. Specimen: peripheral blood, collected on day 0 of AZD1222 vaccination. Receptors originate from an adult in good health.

The DNA of the CDR3 is TGTGCCAGCAGCGTAGGCCGGTTTCGGGGGACTGAAGCTTTCTTT. Translated: CASSVGRFRGTEAFF. The genes are TRBV9 and TRBJ1-1; TRBD1 is a possible D gene (5 bases). V was cut by 0 bases and J by 5 bases, with 14 bases left in between. The CDR3 runs to 15 residues. Germline V CDR1 and CDR2: SGDLS, YYNGEE.

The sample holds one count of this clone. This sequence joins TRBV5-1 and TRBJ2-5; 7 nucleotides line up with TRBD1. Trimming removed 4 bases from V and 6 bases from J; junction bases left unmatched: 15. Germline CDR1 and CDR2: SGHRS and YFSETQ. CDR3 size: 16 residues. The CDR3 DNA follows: TGCGCCAGCAGCGGGGGACAGCCGGAGGTTTGGAAGACCCAGTACTTC. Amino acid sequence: CASSGGQPEVWKTQYF.

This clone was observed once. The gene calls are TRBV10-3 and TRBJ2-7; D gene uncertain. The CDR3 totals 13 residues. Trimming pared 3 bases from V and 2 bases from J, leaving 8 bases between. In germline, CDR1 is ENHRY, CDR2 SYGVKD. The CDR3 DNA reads TGTGCCATCAGTGAACTGGGTACCTACGAGCAGTACTTC. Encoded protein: CAISELGTYEQYF.

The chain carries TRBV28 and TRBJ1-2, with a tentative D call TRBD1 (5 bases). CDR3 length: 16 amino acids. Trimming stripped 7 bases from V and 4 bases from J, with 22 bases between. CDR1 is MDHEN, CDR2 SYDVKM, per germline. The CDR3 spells CASTLSGRGSFYGYTF. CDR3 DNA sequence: TGTGCCAGCACCCTGTCCGGTCGGGGGAGCTTCTATGGCTACACCTTC.

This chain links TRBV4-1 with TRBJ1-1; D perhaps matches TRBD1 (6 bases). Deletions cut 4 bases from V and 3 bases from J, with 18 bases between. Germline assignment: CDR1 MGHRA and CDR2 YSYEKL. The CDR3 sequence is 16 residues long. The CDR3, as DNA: TGCGCCAGCAGCCCCAGGGGAATACGGGGAGACACTGAAGCTTTCTTT. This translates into CASSPRGIRGDTEAFF.

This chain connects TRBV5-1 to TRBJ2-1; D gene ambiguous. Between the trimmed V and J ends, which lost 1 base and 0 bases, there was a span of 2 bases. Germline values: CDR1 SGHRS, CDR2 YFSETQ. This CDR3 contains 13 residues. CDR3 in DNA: TGCGCCAGCAGCTTGACCTCCTACAATGAGCAGTTCTTC. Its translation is CASSLTSYNEQFF.

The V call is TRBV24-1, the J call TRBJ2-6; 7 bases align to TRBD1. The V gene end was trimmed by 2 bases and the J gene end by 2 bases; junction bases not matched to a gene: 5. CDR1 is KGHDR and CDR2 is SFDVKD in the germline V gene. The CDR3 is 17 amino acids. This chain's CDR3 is CATSDSRGRAGANVLTF. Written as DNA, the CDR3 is TGTGCCACCAGTGATTCAAGGGGGCGCGCTGGGGCCAACGTCCTGACTTTC.

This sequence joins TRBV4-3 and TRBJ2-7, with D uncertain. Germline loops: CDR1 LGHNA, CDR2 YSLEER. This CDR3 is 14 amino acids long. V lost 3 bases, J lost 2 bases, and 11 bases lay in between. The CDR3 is CASSQAEPPYEQYF. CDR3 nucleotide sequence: TGCGCCAGCAGCCAGGCAGAGCCGCCCTACGAGCAGTACTTC.